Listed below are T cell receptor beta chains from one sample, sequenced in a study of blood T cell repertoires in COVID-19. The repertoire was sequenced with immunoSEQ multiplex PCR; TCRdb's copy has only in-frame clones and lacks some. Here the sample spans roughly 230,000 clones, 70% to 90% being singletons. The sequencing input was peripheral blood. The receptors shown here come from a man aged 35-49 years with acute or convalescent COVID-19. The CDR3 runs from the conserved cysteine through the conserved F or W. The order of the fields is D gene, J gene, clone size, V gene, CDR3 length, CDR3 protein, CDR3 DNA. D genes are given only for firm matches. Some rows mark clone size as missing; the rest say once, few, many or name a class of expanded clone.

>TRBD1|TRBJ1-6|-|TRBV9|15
CASSAKEGAGSPLHF
TGTGCCAGCAGCGCAAAAGAGGGGGCTGGTTCACCCCTCCACTTT
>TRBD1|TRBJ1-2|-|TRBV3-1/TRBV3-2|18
CASSQETEGDRVKYGYTF
TGTGCCAGCAGCCAAGAAACGGAGGGGGACAGAGTTAAATATGGCTACACCTTC
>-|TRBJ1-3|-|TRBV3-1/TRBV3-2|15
CASSPNREGGNTIYF
TGTGCCAGCAGCCCGAATCGCGAGGGAGGAAACACCATATATTTT
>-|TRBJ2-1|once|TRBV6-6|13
CASSPNRNNEQFF
TGTGCCAGCAGCCCAAACAGGAACAATGAGCAGTTCTTC
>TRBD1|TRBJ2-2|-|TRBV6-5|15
CASSYGTGTTGELFF
TGTGCCAGCAGTTACGGGACAGGGACCACCGGGGAGCTGTTTTTT
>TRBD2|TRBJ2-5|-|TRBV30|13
CAWERGLQETQYF
TGTGCCTGGGAGCGGGGGCTACAAGAGACCCAGTACTTC
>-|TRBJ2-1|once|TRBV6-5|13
CASSYLGADEQFF
TGTGCCAGCAGTTACTTGGGGGCGGATGAGCAGTTCTTC
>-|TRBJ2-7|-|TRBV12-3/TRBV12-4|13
CASSLAYRDEQYF
TGTGCCAGCAGTTTAGCTTACAGGGACGAGCAGTACTTC
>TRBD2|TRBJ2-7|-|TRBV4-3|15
CASSQDRGGGYEQYF
TGCGCCAGCAGCCAAGACCGCGGGGGGGGCTACGAGCAGTACTTC
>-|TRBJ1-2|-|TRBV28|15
CASSLGDHTPYGYTF
TGTGCCAGCAGTTTAGGAGACCACACTCCTTATGGCTACACCTTC